The 13 T cell receptor beta chains below were found in one sample sequenced in a study of T cell responses to AZD1222 COVID-19 vaccine. The method was immunoSEQ multiplex PCR; TCRdb's version includes in-frame clones alone and lacks a portion of them. The sample has 140,000 or so clones; roughly 92% are singletons. Specimen: peripheral blood, collected on day 0 of AZD1222 vaccination. Receptor source: an adult in good health.

The sample holds one count of this clone. This chain joins TRBV10-3 and TRBJ1-5; maybe TRBD1 (6 bases). Per germline, CDR1 ENHRY and CDR2 SYGVKD. Trimming took 4 bases from V and 3 from J, leaving 13 bases between them. The CDR3 runs 15 residues. The DNA for the CDR3 is TGTGCCATCAGTGCCGGGACAAACCACAATCAGCCCCAGCATTTT. Its translation is CAISAGTNHNQPQHF.

J is TRBJ2-1 and V is TRBV21-1; the tabulated D call, TRBD2, remains unverified against the DNA. TRBV21-1 is recorded as a pseudogene. The CDR3 contains 19 residues. The CDR3 nucleotides read TGTGCCAGCAGCAAAGGAGGGTTAGAAGCGAAAAGTGCCTACAATGAGCAGTTCTTC. Amino acid sequence: CASSKGGLEAKSAYNEQFF.

The chain couples TRBV25-1 to TRBJ1-1, with 9 bases aligning to TRBD1. Germline trimming cut 5 bases from V and 1 base from J; bases unmatched to any gene: 14. The CDR3 has 18 amino acids. CDR1 is MGHDK, CDR2 SYGVNS, per germline. The DNA of the CDR3 is TGTGCCAGCAGTATCCCCCGGGGGACAGGGACGGAGAACACTGAAGCTTTCTTT. It codes for CASSIPRGTGTENTEAFF.

The chain combines TRBV7-2 with TRBJ2-1; D might be TRBD1 or TRBD2, each matching 5 bases. Trimming took 4 bases from V and 14 from J, leaving 24 bases between them. The CDR3 is 15 amino acids. Germline V CDR1 and CDR2: SGHTA, FQGNSA. This chain's CDR3 is CASSSPRGRTGPEFF. The CDR3 DNA reads as TGTGCCAGCAGCTCACCTCGGGGCAGAACGGGTCCCGAGTTCTTC.

The chain carries TRBV27 and TRBJ2-7; D possibly matches TRBD1 or TRBD2 (5 bases each). V lost 2 bases and J lost 4, with 9 bases in between. Germline V gene lookup returns CDR1 MNHEY and CDR2 SMNVEV (reference sequence). This CDR3 region has 13 residues. CDR3 amino acids: CASSLGTPYEQYF. CDR3 coding DNA: TGTGCCAGCAGTTTAGGGACGCCTTACGAGCAGTACTTC.

CDR3 region: CASSWDSTNEKLFF. The CDR3 DNA is TGTGCCAGCAGTTGGGACAGCACTAATGAAAAACTGTTTTTT. J is TRBJ1-4 and V is TRBV28; the match to TRBD1 covers 7 bases. The germline gives CDR1 MDHEN, CDR2 SYDVKM. This CDR3 contains 14 residues. With V trimmed by 4 bases and J by 2 bases, 1 base remained unmatched.

This chain uses TRBV12-3 or TRBV12-4 with TRBJ2-1; 8 nucleotides match TRBD2. The trim removed 4 bases at V and 6 bases at J, leaving 2 bases unmatched. The CDR3 contains 13 residues. Written as DNA, the CDR3 is TGTGCCAGCAGTTACGGGAGGGCCAATGAGCAGTTCTTC. Translating gives CASSYGRANEQFF.

The rearrangement uses TRBV19 and TRBJ2-3; the match to TRBD1 covers 9 bases. This CDR3 has 14 amino acids. The junction had 8 bases not matched to a gene; V was cut back by 8 bases and J by 5 bases. CDR1 is LNHDA and CDR2 is SQIVND in the germline V gene (reference sequence). DNA for the CDR3: TGTGCCAGTTCGGATAGGGACAGGGAAGATACGCAGTATTTT. Translation: CASSDRDREDTQYF.

The CDR3 loop reads CASSPRLAEGDRETQYF. CDR3 nucleotide sequence: TGTGCCAGCAGCCCCCGACTAGCGGAGGGAGACCGGGAGACCCAGTACTTC. V usage is TRBV5-4 and J usage is TRBJ2-5; 9 bases are shared with TRBD2. This CDR3 spans 17 amino acids. Looked up from germline, CDR1 is SGHNT and CDR2 is YYREEE (reference sequence). V was clipped by 4 bases and J by 5 bases; unmatched bases: 15.

This CDR3 reads CASSQGAYEVPEQYF. CDR3 DNA: TGTGCCAGCAGCCAAGGGGCGTACGAGGTACCGGAGCAGTACTTC. This rearrangement joins TRBV3-1 (or the pseudogene TRBV3-2) to TRBJ2-7, with unresolved D. This CDR3 region has 15 residues. Looked up from germline, CDR1 is LGHDT and CDR2 is YNNKEL (reference sequence). The V and J ends lost 1 base and 7 bases respectively, with 17 bases between them.

This chain uses TRBV7-9 with TRBJ1-1; D is uncertain. The CDR3 is made up of 13 amino acids. The germline V gene has CDR1 SEHNR and CDR2 FQNEAQ (reference sequence). Deletions cut 5 bases from V and 1 base from J, with 8 bases between. This CDR3 is CASSADGNTEAFF. In nucleotides, the CDR3 is TGTGCCAGCAGCGCGGACGGGAACACTGAAGCTTTCTTT.

The chain employs TRBV18 and TRBJ1-3; 7 bases are shared with TRBD1. CDR3 length equals 16 residues. Germline CDR1 KGHSH, CDR2 LQKENI. V lost 6 bases to trimming and J lost 0 bases; unmatched junction nucleotides: 8. The CDR3 reads CASSGTAMNSGNTIYF. The CDR3 DNA is TGTGCCAGCTCCGGGACAGCAATGAACTCTGGAAACACCATATATTTT.

V gene TRBV5-1 combines with J gene TRBJ2-1; maybe TRBD2 (5 bases). The germline V and J ends were trimmed by 3 bases and 5 bases, with 15 bases remaining between them. This CDR3 comprises 15 residues. Germline CDR1 is SGHRS and CDR2 is YFSETQ. This chain's CDR3 is CASSSAPGNNNEQFF. The CDR3 nucleotides read TGCGCCAGCAGCTCCGCCCCGGGAAACAACAATGAGCAGTTCTTC.